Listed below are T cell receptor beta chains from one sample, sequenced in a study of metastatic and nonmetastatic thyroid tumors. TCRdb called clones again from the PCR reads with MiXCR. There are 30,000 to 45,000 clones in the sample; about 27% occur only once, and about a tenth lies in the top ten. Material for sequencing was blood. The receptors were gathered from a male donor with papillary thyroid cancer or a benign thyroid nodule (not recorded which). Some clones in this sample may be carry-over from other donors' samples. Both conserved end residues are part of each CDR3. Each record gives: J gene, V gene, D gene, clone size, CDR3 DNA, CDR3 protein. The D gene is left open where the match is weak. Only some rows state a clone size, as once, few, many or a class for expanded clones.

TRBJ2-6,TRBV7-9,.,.,TGTGCCAGCAGCCTGGGAGGGGCCAACGTCCTGACTTTC,CASSLGGANVLTF
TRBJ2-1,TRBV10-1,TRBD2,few,TGCGCCAGCAGGCCCGGGACTAGCGGGAGCAATGAGCAGTTCTTC,CASRPGTSGSNEQFF
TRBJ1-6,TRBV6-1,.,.,TGTGCCAGCAGTTCCTGGCAGGGGAATTCACCCCTCCACTTT,CASSSWQGNSPLHF
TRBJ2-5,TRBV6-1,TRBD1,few,TGTGCCAGCAGCCCGGGACAGGGAAAGAGGACCCAGTACTTC,CASSPGQGKRTQYF
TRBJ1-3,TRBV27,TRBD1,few,TGTGCCAGCAGTTCCTGGACAGGAGCTGGAAACACCATATATTTT,CASSSWTGAGNTIYF
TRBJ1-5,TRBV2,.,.,TGTGCCACCCGGGACGCGAGCAATCAGCCCCAGCATTTT,CATRDASNQPQHF
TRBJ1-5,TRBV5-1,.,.,TGCGCCAGCAGCCTAGATAGCAATCAGCCCCAGCATTTT,CASSLDSNQPQHF
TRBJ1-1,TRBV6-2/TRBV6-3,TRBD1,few,TGTGCCAGCACCGGACAGGGGGACACTGAAGCTTTCTTT,CASTGQGDTEAFF
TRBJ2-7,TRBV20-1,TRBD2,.,TGCAGTGTTAGGCGGGGGGACTACGAGCAGTACTTC,CSVRRGDYEQYF
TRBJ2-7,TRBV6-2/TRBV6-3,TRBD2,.,TGTGCCAGCAGTTACCCTCTAGCGGGAGTACTGTACGAGCAGTACTTC,CASSYPLAGVLYEQYF
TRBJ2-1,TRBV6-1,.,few,TGTGCCAGCGCCGGGACATGGGTCGATGAGCAGTTCTTC,CASAGTWVDEQFF
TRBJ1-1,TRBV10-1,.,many,TGCGCCAGCAGTGATATATTGGGGACTGAAGCTTTCTTT,CASSDILGTEAFF
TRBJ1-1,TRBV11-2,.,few,TGTGCCAGCAGCCCCCTCCGGGGAGGGCTCCCTGAAGCTTTCTTT,CASSPLRGGLPEAFF
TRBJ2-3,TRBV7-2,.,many,TGTGCCAGCAGCTTAGCTGTGAATCTGGGCACAGATACGCAGTATTTT,CASSLAVNLGTDTQYF
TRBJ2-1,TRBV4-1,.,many,TGCGCCAGCAGCCGGGACCCGAGCCGGAGTTACAATGAGCAGTTCTTC,CASSRDPSRSYNEQFF
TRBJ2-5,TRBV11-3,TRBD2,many,TGTGCCAGCAGCTTAGGTCTTGCTAGCGGGTCTCGGGAGACCCAGTACTTC,CASSLGLASGSRETQYF
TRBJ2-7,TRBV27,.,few,TGTGCCAGCAGTTCACAGACAGGTGGTGAATCTACGAAGCAGTACTTC,CASSSQTGGESTKQYF
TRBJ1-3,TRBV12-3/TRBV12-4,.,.,TGTGCCAGCAGACCAACCTCGAGCTCTGGAAACACCATATATTTT,CASRPTSSSGNTIYF
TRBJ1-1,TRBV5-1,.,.,TGCGCCAGCAGCTTGGAATTGGGCGGGAACACTGAAGCTTTCTTT,CASSLELGGNTEAFF
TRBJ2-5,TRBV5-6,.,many,TGTGCCAGCACCGCAAGACGACTAGGAGGAGAGACCCAGTACTTC,CASTARRLGGETQYF
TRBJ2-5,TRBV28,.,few,TGTGCCAGCAGGCCGGCGGTCATCAAAGAGACCCAGTACTTC,CASRPAVIKETQYF
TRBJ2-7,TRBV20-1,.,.,TGCAGTGCCAGCGACATATTACCCTACGAGCAGTACTTC,CSASDILPYEQYF
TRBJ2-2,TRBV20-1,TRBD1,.,TGCAGTGCTACCCAGGCTCTATTACAGGGGGCGCGAACCGGGGAGCTGTTTTTT,CSATQALLQGARTGELFF
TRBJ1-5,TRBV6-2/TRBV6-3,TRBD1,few,TGTGCCAGCAGCCCCAGAGGGGGCGGTCATCAGCCCCAGCATTTT,CASSPRGGGHQPQHF
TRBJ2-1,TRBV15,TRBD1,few,TGTGCCACCAGCAGAGCCCTCGTCACCGGGACAGGGAGCAATGAGCAGTTCTTC,CATSRALVTGTGSNEQFF
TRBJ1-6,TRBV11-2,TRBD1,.,TGTGCCAGCAGCTTAGACGGGACAGGGTGGGATTCACCCCTCCACTTT,CASSLDGTGWDSPLHF
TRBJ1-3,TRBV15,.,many,TGTGCCACCAGCAGAGATAATGGGCTGATGGGTGGAAACACCATATATTTT,CATSRDNGLMGGNTIYF
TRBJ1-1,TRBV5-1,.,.,TGCGCCAGCAGCTTGGAGTTCAGGGTGAGAGCTGAAGCTTTCTTT,CASSLEFRVRAEAFF
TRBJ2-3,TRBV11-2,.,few,TGTGCCAGCAGCTTAGATCAGAGGACGACAGATACGCAGTATTTT,CASSLDQRTTDTQYF
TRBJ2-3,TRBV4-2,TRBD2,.,TGTGTCAGCAGCCAAGGGACTAGCGGGTTTACTAGCACAGATACGCAGTATTTT,CVSSQGTSGFTSTDTQYF
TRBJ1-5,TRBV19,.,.,TGTGCCAGTAGTATAGATCCCCGGGATCAGCCCCAGCATTTT,CASSIDPRDQPQHF
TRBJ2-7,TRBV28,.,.,TGTGCCAGCAGTTTTGGAGGGAGGAATAGCGAGCAGTACTTC,CASSFGGRNSEQYF
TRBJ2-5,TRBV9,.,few,TGTGCCAGCAGCCCTAGTGGCAGGAGGTCCCGGGAGACCCAGTACTTC,CASSPSGRRSRETQYF
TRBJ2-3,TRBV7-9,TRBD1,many,TGTGCCAGCAGCTCCGGACAGGGGGAAACAGATACGCAGTATTTT,CASSSGQGETDTQYF
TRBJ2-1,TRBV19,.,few,TGTGCCAGTAGACGGACTGACTCCTACAATGAGCAGTTCTTC,CASRRTDSYNEQFF
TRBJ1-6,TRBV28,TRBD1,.,TGTGCCATCATCCGTCCCGGGACAGGGTCGAATTCACCCCTCCACTTT,CAIIRPGTGSNSPLHF
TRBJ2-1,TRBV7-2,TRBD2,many,TGTGCCAGCAGCTTAGTGCGGCTAGCGGTCTACAATGAGCAGTTCTTC,CASSLVRLAVYNEQFF
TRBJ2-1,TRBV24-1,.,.,TGTGCCACCAGTGACATGGGGCAAGGCTCCTACAATGAGCAGTTCTTC,CATSDMGQGSYNEQFF
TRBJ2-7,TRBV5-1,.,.,TGCGCCAGCAGCTTAGCCCCATCGGTCAACGAGCAGTACTTC,CASSLAPSVNEQYF
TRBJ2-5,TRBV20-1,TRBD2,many,TGCAGTGCTAGAGATTGGTCAGCGGGAGGGCCGCAAGAGACCCAGTACTTC,CSARDWSAGGPQETQYF
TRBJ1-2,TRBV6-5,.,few,TGTGCCAGCAGTTACGGACCGAAGAACACAAACTATGGCTACACCTTC,CASSYGPKNTNYGYTF
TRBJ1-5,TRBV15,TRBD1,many,TGTGCCACCAGCCGTAGTAGGACAGGTAATCAGCCCCAGCATTTT,CATSRSRTGNQPQHF
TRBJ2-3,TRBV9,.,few,TGTGCCAGCAGCCGTAGGTCAGATACGCAGTATTTT,CASSRRSDTQYF
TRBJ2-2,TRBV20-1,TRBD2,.,TGCAGTGCTAGGAACCCGGGACTAGCGGGAGGAATAACCGGGGAGCTGTTTTTT,CSARNPGLAGGITGELFF
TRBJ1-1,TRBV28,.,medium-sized,TGTGCCAGCAGTTTACGGGCGGAAGCTTTCTTT,CASSLRAEAFF
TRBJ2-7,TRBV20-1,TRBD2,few,TGCAGTGCACCCGGGACTAGCGGTTTCTACGAGCAGTACTTC,CSAPGTSGFYEQYF
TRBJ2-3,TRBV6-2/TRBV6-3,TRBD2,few,TGTGCCAGCCTAGCGGGGTTCACAGATACGCAGTATTTT,CASLAGFTDTQYF
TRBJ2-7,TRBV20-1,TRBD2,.,TGCAGTGCTAGAGGCACTACTAGCGGGAGTAGGTACGAGCAGTACTTC,CSARGTTSGSRYEQYF
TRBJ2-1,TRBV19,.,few,TGTGCCAGTAGCCCCGGGGGTGGGCTGTTCAATGAGCAGTTCTTC,CASSPGGGLFNEQFF
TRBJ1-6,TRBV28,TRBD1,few,TGTGCCAGCAGTCTGACAGGGAATTCACCCCTCCACTTT,CASSLTGNSPLHF
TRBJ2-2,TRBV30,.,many,TGTGCCTGGAGTGGCAACCTAGGACAGAACACCGGGGAGCTGTTTTTT,CAWSGNLGQNTGELFF
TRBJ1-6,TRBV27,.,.,TGTGCCAACAGTTTCGGGGATCTAGGGTCACCCCTCCACTTT,CANSFGDLGSPLHF